This T cell receptor (beta chain) was identified during a study of early T cells in non-severe SARS-CoV-2 infection (dated by TCRdb to the early 2020s). Describing the broader study: Because TCR sequencing was done on bulk RNA from unsorted whole blood, the alpha and beta chains could not be paired.

The CDR3 starts with the cysteine, ends with the phenylalanine, and has 18 residues. Only the CDR3 region is kept as DNA, spanning 54 bases read in frame from base 1. Trimming at the junction amounts to 1 base on V and 0 bases on J, and the germline ends lie 17 bases apart. The CDR1 and CDR2 encoded by the germline V gene are SGDLS and YYNGEE. Points the paper makes about the study in general: VDJdb matching was skewed toward anti-spike CD8 responses and likely underestimated virus-specific expansions by missing private and CD4 specificities.

Remarks on this clonotype: The clone's antigen remains unknown. It has no much larger one-base neighbor in the sample; base qualities were not kept.

Library construction relied on 5' RACE. This sample was sequenced with a NextSeq 500. To correct for sequencing error and PCR bias, the TCR library protocol tagged individual cDNA molecules with unique molecular identifiers. Both TCR alpha and beta chains were sequenced, and tight co-correlation was observed between alpha and beta sequence abundances in each sample. Regarding the original processing steps: Decombinator V4 was used to annotate TCR sequences for V gene, J gene and CDR3. Expanded TCRs were defined as changing significantly between any two time points under a Poisson model with p below 0.0001. Abundances of TCRs were expressed as counts per million after normalisation to the total number of TCRs sequenced in each sample. MAIT TCRs were defined by TRAV1-2 paired with TRAJ12, TRAJ20 or TRAJ33, and iNKT TCRs by TRAV10 paired with TRAJ18. VDJdb, accessed on 1 November 2021, was searched for TCRs annotated for CMV, EBV and SARS-CoV-2, and TCRs annotated for more than one antigen were excluded. TCRdb took the public reads, trimmed them with fastp at Q25, ran MiXCR for clone calling and kept in-frame beta chains. Rows matching on CDR3 protein sequence are summarized as one entry with the most common DNA and genes. TCRdb's processing, not the study's, gives the V and J calls here. The sample table contains some 52,000 distinct CDR3 sequences; only one count was recorded for 7% to 9% of them. About a tenth of the sample is taken by the ten largest.

Set within a cohort of healthcare workers in London, UK, this nested case-control study involved weekly PCR testing of nasopharyngeal swabs along with blood sampling. Healthcare workers were enrolled in the week of the UK lockdown, from 23 to 31 March 2020, and were followed every week for up to about 15 weeks. This sequence uses TRBV9 and TRBJ1-3, and possibly TRBD1, on 5 matching bases. The material sequenced was whole blood. This sequence was found in an adult who was a healthcare worker with PCR-confirmed SARS-CoV-2 infection or an uninfected control (not recorded which). CDR3 region: CASSVWGTLDSSGNTIYF. The nucleotide sequence is given as TGTGCCAGCAGCGTATGGGGGACCCTCGACAGCTCTGGAAACACCATATATTTT.